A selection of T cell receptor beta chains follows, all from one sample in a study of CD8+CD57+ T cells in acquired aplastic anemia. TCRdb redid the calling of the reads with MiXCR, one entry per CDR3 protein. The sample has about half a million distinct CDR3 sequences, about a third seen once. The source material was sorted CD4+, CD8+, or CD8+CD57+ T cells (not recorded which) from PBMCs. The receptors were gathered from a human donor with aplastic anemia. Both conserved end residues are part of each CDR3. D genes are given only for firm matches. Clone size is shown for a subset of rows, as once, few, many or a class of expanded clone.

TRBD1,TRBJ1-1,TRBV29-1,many,TGCAGCGGGATCAGGGGGAGGACTGAAGCTTTCTTT,CSGIRGRTEAFF
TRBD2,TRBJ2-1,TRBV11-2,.,TGTGCCAGCAGCTCCTTACTAGCGGGAAACCCAAAGGATGAGCAGTTCTTC,CASSSLLAGNPKDEQFF
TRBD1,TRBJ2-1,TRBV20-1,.,TGCAGTGCTGCGCACCGGGACAGCGATGAGCAGTTCTTC,CSAAHRDSDEQFF
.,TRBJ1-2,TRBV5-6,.,TGTGCCAGCAGCTTAGGACTGGGGACCTACACCTTC,CASSLGLGTYTF
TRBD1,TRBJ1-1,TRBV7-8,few,TGTGCCAGCGGCGTGCAGGGGGATACTGAAGCTTTCTTT,CASGVQGDTEAFF
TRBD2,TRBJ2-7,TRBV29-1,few,TGCAGCGCCGCCGGGACTAGCGGGGGCTACGAGCAGTACTTC,CSAAGTSGGYEQYF
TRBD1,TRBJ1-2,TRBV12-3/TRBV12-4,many,TGTGCCAGCAGGCGCCTGGGACAGGGCGTTGGCTACACCTTC,CASRRLGQGVGYTF
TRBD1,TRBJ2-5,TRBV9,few,TGTGCCAGCAGCGTAGCAGGGACAGGGCTCAGGTCTCCCTACCAAGAGACCCAGTACTTC,CASSVAGTGLRSPYQETQYF
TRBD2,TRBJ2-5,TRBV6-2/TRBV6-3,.,TGTGCCAGCACTTATAGAGGGGGGACTAGCGGGATACAAGAGACCCAGTACTTC,CASTYRGGTSGIQETQYF
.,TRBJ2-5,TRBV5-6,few,TGTGCCAGCAGCGCGGTGGGGAGACTGGTGGGAGAGACCCAGTACTTC,CASSAVGRLVGETQYF
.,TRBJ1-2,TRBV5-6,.,TGTGCCAGCAGCTTACTCAGACTACCCTATGGCTACACCTTC,CASSLLRLPYGYTF